These 25 T cell receptor beta chains originate from one sample sequenced in a study of T cells in Graves' hyperthyroidism and ophthalmopathy (dated by TCRdb to between 2018 and 2021). Library preparation was by multiplex PCR. The sample was run on an Illumina HiSeq 2000. Amplification of TCR beta CDR3 regions was carried out from RNA transcripts. The first round of RT-PCR for the TCR CDR3 was performed with the HTBI primer set and the Qiagen OneStep RT-PCR kit. Clones were called with MiXCR by TCRdb after fastp trimmed the public reads at Q25, and only in-frame beta chains were retained. Rows with a matching CDR3 protein are joined into one entry that keeps the most common DNA and genes. The sample table lists about 98,000 distinct CDR3 sequences, 40% of them with a count of one. The ten largest clones add up to approximately 10% of the sample. Sequenced: peripheral blood or thyroid tissue (not recorded which). Every receptor here comes from a woman younger than 45 with Graves' hyperthyroidism.

In its sample, this clonotype was seen many times. The junction departs from germline at one end; a sequencing error may be responsible. This sequence joins TRBV9 and TRBJ2-5; D perhaps matches TRBD2 (6 bases). Germline V gene lookup returns CDR1 SGDLS and CDR2 YYNGEE. The CDR3 sequence is 12 residues long. The CDR3 nucleotides read TGTGCCAGCAGCAAATGGGGGGAACGGCCCAGCTTC. Protein sequence: CASSKWGERPSF.

This clonotype was seen repeatedly, ten times or more. V gene TRBV7-2 combines with J gene TRBJ2-5; D unclear. V lost 5 bases and J lost 4, with 11 bases in between. CDR1 and CDR2 from the germline V gene are SGHTA and FQGNSA. The CDR3 is 13 residues long. CDR3 residues: CASSEAWGETQYF. The CDR3 DNA sequence: TGTGCCAGCAGCGAAGCGTGGGGAGAGACCCAGTACTTC.

This clonotype was observed a handful of times. CDR3 region: CASSPPHRDNTDTQYF. For the CDR3, the DNA is TGTGCCAGCAGTCCTCCGCACAGGGATAACACAGATACGCAGTATTTT. The V and J genes are TRBV7-2 and TRBJ2-3; possible D gene TRBD1, 6 bases. This CDR3 is built from 16 residues. Germline CDR1 is SGHTA and CDR2 is FQGNSA. V lost 6 bases and J 2 bases, leaving 18 bases between the germline ends. The complete variable domain, with remaining parts taken from reference TRBV7-2 and TRBJ2-3, reads GAGVSQSPSNKVTEKGKDVELRCDPISGHTALYWYRQSLGQGLEFLIYFQGNSAPDKSGLPSDRFSAERTGGSVSTLTIQRTQQEDSAVYLCASSPPHRDNTDTQYFGPGTRLTVL.

This clonotype occurred many times. Just one base apart from a much larger clone, this may be a read error. The genes are TRBV7-2 and TRBJ2-7; D is undetermined. V was clipped by 5 bases and J by 5 bases, with 10 bases between them. The germline CDR1 and CDR2 sequences are SGHTA and FQGNSA. The CDR3 totals 12 residues. The CDR3 sequence: CASSPPRHEQYF. CDR3 nucleotides: TGTGCCAGCAGCCCCCCCCGTCACGAGCAGTACTTC.

This clonotype appeared once. This chain connects TRBV6-6 to TRBJ2-7, with D possibly being TRBD1 (6 bases). Germline CDR1 reads MNHNY; CDR2 reads SVGAGI (reference sequence). This CDR3 spans 13 amino acids. Trimming cost V 5 bases and J 6 bases, with 14 bases left between them. In DNA, the CDR3 is TGTGCCAGCAGTAAGCACAGGGCGCGCGAGCAGTACTTC. It is translated as CASSKHRAREQYF.

This clonotype came up many times. This rearrangement joins TRBV2 to TRBJ2-7, with D perhaps matching TRBD2 (5 bases). V lost 6 bases to trimming and J lost 0 bases, with 12 bases between them. Germline V lookup: CDR1 SNHLY, CDR2 FYNNEI. This CDR3 spans 14 amino acids. DNA for the CDR3: TGTGCCAGCAGCCCCACCGGGATCTCCTACGAGCAGTACTTC. Its protein is CASSPTGISYEQYF.

This clonotype was seen ten or more times. CDR3 region: CATGRRRGYSNQPQHF. The CDR3 nucleotides read TGTGCCACTGGACGTCGCCGTGGGTATAGCAATCAGCCCCAGCATTTT. The chain is built from TRBV19 and TRBJ1-5; D remains ambiguous. Trimming cost V 10 bases and J 0 bases, with 19 bases left between them. Germline V CDR1 and CDR2: LNHDA, SQIVND (reference sequence). This CDR3 spans 16 amino acids.

This clonotype was found many times. The rearrangement uses TRBV20-1 and TRBJ2-7; a weak D match, TRBD1 (6 bases). The germline V gene has CDR1 DFQATT and CDR2 SNEGSKA (reference sequence). Trimming removed 5 bases from V and 0 bases from J, with 14 bases in between. The CDR3 is 14 amino acids. CDR3 in amino acids: CSAGPSGASYEQYF. Written as DNA, the CDR3 is TGCAGTGCTGGACCCTCAGGGGCCTCCTACGAGCAGTACTTC.

The V call is TRBV2, the J call TRBJ1-1; D gene ambiguous. V lost 5 bases and J 0 bases, leaving 10 bases between the germline ends. The CDR3 runs to 14 residues. Germline loops: CDR1 SNHLY, CDR2 FYNNEI. The CDR3 nucleotides are TGTGCCAGCAGTTCCCACCGTTTGAACACTGAAGCTTTCTTT. Its translation: CASSSHRLNTEAFF.

This clonotype was recorded many times. The chain couples TRBV7-8 to TRBJ1-5; D may be TRBD1 (5 bases). V shed 3 bases and J shed 9 bases, with 18 bases lying between them. Germline V gene data show CDR1 as SGHVS and CDR2 as FQNEAQ. The CDR3 is made up of 15 amino acids. This CDR3 reads CASSLSGSEARPQHF. In nucleotides, the CDR3 is TGTGCCAGCAGCTTGTCAGGGAGTGAAGCACGGCCCCAGCATTTT.

A word on this clonotype: A clone one base away is much larger, so this may be a read error. The chain joins TRBV10-1 to TRBJ2-3, with 8 bases fitting TRBD1. The CDR3 loop spans 13 amino acids. CDR1 and CDR2 (germline): WNHNN, SYGVQD (reference sequence). V lost 4 bases and J lost 5; bases outside the gene matches: 2. Written as DNA, the CDR3 is TGCGCCAGCAGTGGACAGGGGAAAGATACGCAGTATTTT. Translation: CASSGQGKDTQYF.

Concerning this clonotype itself: Because the CDR3's place on the DNA is in doubt, the DNA is left out and the CDR3 is given as listed by TCRdb. The chain employs TRBV20-1 and TRBJ1-4; the table's D call, TRBD1, has no DNA check behind it. Counting both end residues, the CDR3 totals 20 amino acids. Germline CDR1 is DFQATT and CDR2 is SNEGSKA (reference sequence). The CDR3 loop is CSAREGYGYTFGSGDEKLFF.

The table lists this clonotype with many counts. V usage is TRBV7-9 and J usage is TRBJ1-4, with TRBD1 as a possible D gene (6 bases). Trimming left V 6 bases short and J 8 bases short, with 22 bases between. The CDR3 extends over 16 amino acids. Germline CDR1 reads SEHNR; CDR2 reads FQNEAQ (reference sequence). CDR3 in amino acids: CASSSRPTGFREKLFF. Here the CDR3 DNA reads TGTGCCAGCAGTTCCCGACCTACAGGGTTTCGGGAAAAACTGTTTTTT.

About this clonotype itself: A much larger clone is a single base away; this may be a read error. The CDR3 sequence: CASSRTRNQPQHF. Here the CDR3 DNA reads TGTGCCAGCTCACGTACCAGGAATCAGCCCCAGCATTTT. The chain employs TRBV9 and TRBJ1-5; D gene uncertain. V lost 7 bases to trimming and J lost 4 bases, with 12 bases between them. The CDR3 runs 13 residues. Germline assignment: CDR1 SGDLS and CDR2 YYNGEE. The full variable domain, with the rest looked up from reference TRBV9 and TRBJ1-5, is DSGVTQTPKHLITATGQRVTLRCSPRSGDLSVYWYQQSLDQGLQFLIQYYNGEERAKGNILERFSAQQFPDLHSELNLSSLELGDSALYFCASSRTRNQPQHFGDGTRLSIL.

Points on this clonotype: A much larger clone differs from this one at a single base, so this may be a read error. The rearrangement uses TRBV7-2 and TRBJ2-7, with 13 positions matching TRBD2. The CDR3 sequence is 17 residues long. Germline V gene lookup returns CDR1 SGHTA and CDR2 FQGNSA. For the CDR3, the DNA is TGTGCCAGCGCCGGGACTAGCGGGACCCAAACCGCCTACGAGCAGCACTTC. It yields the protein CASAGTSGTQTAYEQHF.

This clonotype has ten or more counts. The chain recombines TRBV4-1 with TRBJ2-3; unclear D gene. The length of the CDR3 is 11 residues. Trimming pared 7 bases from V and 6 bases from J, leaving 8 bases between. Germline CDR1 MGHRA, CDR2 YSYEKL. Written as DNA, the CDR3 is TGCGCCAGCAAGGTCCTGGATACGCAGTATTTT. Its protein product is CASKVLDTQYF.

The sample holds many counts of this clonotype. The J gene is TRBJ1-5, the V gene TRBV20-1; D may be TRBD1 (6 bases). Germline V lookup: CDR1 DFQATT, CDR2 SNEGSKA (reference sequence). CDR3 length equals 14 residues. V was pared by 5 bases and J by 6 bases, with 17 bases between. The CDR3 bases are TGCAGTGCTTCCCTGACAGGTTCGGGTCAGCCCCAGCATTTT. This sequence encodes CSASLTGSGQPQHF.

The chain combines TRBV20-1 with TRBJ2-5; TRBD2 agrees at 11 bases. This CDR3 has 14 residues. Per germline, CDR1 DFQATT and CDR2 SNEGSKA (reference sequence). The V segment lost 0 bases and the J segment 5 bases; nucleotides outside the gene matches: 2. The CDR3 sequence is CSARDPSGRETQYF. Written as DNA, the CDR3 is TGCAGTGCTAGAGATCCTAGCGGGAGGGAGACCCAGTACTTC.

This clonotype was seen ten or more times. The rearrangement joins TRBV2 to TRBJ1-2; D may be TRBD1 (6 bases). Germline V CDR1 and CDR2: SNHLY, FYNNEI. There are 14 residues in the CDR3. Trimming shortened V by 8 bases and J by 8 bases, and 21 bases separated the two germline ends. The DNA for the CDR3 is TGTGCCAGCGCCAACCGGGACACGGTCGCCGGCTACACCTTC. This codes for CASANRDTVAGYTF. The full variable domain, rest sourced from reference TRBV2 and TRBJ1-2, is EPEVTQTPSHQVTQMGQEVILRCVPISNHLYFYWYRQILGQKVEFLVSFYNNEISEKSEIFDDQFSVERPDGSNFTLKIRSTKLEDSAMYFCASANRDTVAGYTFGSGTRLTVV.

The chain has TRBV7-2 and TRBJ2-6, with 7 bases lining up with TRBD1. J gave up 10 bases and V 10 bases, and 7 bases lay outside the gene matches. Germline CDR1 SGHTA, CDR2 FQGNSA. This CDR3 comprises 12 residues. In DNA form, the CDR3 reads TGTGCCACAACACAGGGGCCTAACGTCCTGACTTTC. It codes for CATTQGPNVLTF.

This clonotype showed up many times. This chain uses TRBV6-5 with TRBJ2-7; D may be TRBD2 (6 bases). The CDR3 sequence is 13 residues long. Germline lookup yields CDR1 MNHEY and CDR2 SVGAGI. V lost 6 bases to trimming and J lost 5 bases, with 14 bases between them. CDR3 DNA: TGTGCCAGCAGCCTCCGAACTAGCAACGAGCAGTACTTC. This translates into CASSLRTSNEQYF.

This clonotype appeared many times. The chain uses TRBV15 and TRBJ2-7; D is unclear. The germline gives CDR1 LNHNV, CDR2 YYDKDF (reference sequence). There are 15 residues in the CDR3. Trimming cost V 0 bases and J 3 bases, with 12 bases left between them. The CDR3 is CATSRDDRSIYEQYF. The CDR3 DNA follows: TGTGCCACCAGCAGAGACGACCGATCGATCTACGAGCAGTACTTC.

This clonotype was recorded only once. The CDR3 coding sequence is TGTGCCAGCAGCTTGCGACTAGCGGAAGCGGGCGGGGAGCTGTTTTTT. Encoded protein: CASSLRLAEAGGELFF. V gene TRBV14 combines with J gene TRBJ2-2, with TRBD2 matching over 9 bases. The germline CDR1 and CDR2 sequences are SGHDN and FVKESK. The V segment lost 5 bases and the J segment 7 bases; nucleotides outside the gene matches: 11. The CDR3 contains 16 residues.

This chain connects TRBV11-2 to TRBJ2-2; 11 nucleotides match TRBD2. The CDR3 length is 17 residues. The germline V gene has CDR1 SGHAT and CDR2 FQNNGV. V was clipped by 6 bases and J by 4 bases; unmatched bases: 10. The CDR3 reads CASSSRIAGGGTGELFF. The CDR3 DNA reads as TGTGCCAGCAGTTCCCGAATAGCGGGAGGGGGCACCGGGGAGCTGTTTTTT.

The sample holds many counts of this clonotype. This chain uses TRBV5-1 with TRBJ2-5; the match to TRBD2 covers 8 bases. Germline values: CDR1 SGHRS, CDR2 YFSETQ. The CDR3 has 21 residues. The junction had 23 bases not matched to a gene; V was cut back by 3 bases and J by 1 base. CDR3 protein: CASSYWVDPGIIAGLQETQYF. The CDR3 nucleotides read TGCGCCAGCAGCTATTGGGTCGACCCCGGAATAATAGCGGGACTCCAAGAGACCCAGTACTTC.